Shown below are 31 T cell receptor beta chains from a single sample sequenced in a study of blood T cell repertoires in COVID-19 (dated by TCRdb to 2020 to 2021). Library construction relied on the immunoSEQ multiplex PCR assay. The immuneACCESS repertoire file appears here via TCRdb, limited to in-frame rearrangements. These files lack a portion of the clones; in checked studies, under half of the deficit traces to unresolved V genes, and the cause of the others is not known. The sample data list over 120,000 clones, and 70% to 80% of these were observed just once. The leading ten clones occupy approximately 5.2% of the sample. Sequenced: peripheral blood. The receptors here all came from a woman aged 65 to 85 with COVID-19, enrolled during active disease.

CDR3 DNA: TGTGCCAGCAGCTTGGCTACAGGGGTGGACTATGGCTACACCTTC. Its protein is CASSLATGVDYGYTF. The gene calls are TRBV5-4 and TRBJ1-2; 7 nucleotides align to TRBD1. CDR1 and CDR2 from the germline V gene are SGHNT and YYREEE (reference sequence). CDR3 length: 15 amino acids. Trimming cost V 0 bases and J 3 bases; bases outside gene matches: 5.

The gene calls are TRBV29-1 and TRBJ1-1, with a weak D call TRBD1 (6 bases). CDR3 length: 14 amino acids. Germline CDR1 and CDR2: SQVTM and ANQGSEA. Trimming left V 3 bases short and J 1 base short, with 12 bases between. The CDR3 sequence is CSVEAQGRNTEAFF. DNA of the CDR3: TGCAGCGTTGAGGCTCAGGGGAGGAACACTGAAGCTTTCTTT.

The chain is built from TRBV29-1 and TRBJ1-1; tentatively, D is TRBD1 (6 bases). From germline, CDR1 is SQVTM and CDR2 ANQGSEA. V dropped 7 bases and J dropped 2 bases, with 14 bases sitting between them. The CDR3 sequence is 13 residues long. The CDR3 reads CSAQGRLNTEAFF. CDR3 coding DNA: TGCAGCGCCCAGGGGCGGCTCAACACTGAAGCTTTCTTT.

The chain carries TRBV18 and TRBJ1-6, with TRBD1 matching 8 bases. The CDR3 extends over 17 amino acids. Per germline, CDR1 KGHSH and CDR2 LQKENI. The V segment lost 3 bases and the J segment 0 bases; nucleotides outside the gene matches: 4. In nucleotides, the CDR3 is TGTGCCAGCTCACCTACAGGGGGTAGCTCCTATAATTCACCCCTCCACTTT. As protein: CASSPTGGSSYNSPLHF.

V is TRBV3-1 (or the pseudogene TRBV3-2) and J is TRBJ2-2, with 7 positions matching TRBD2. After removal of 4 bases from V and 0 bases from J, the junction contained 5 bases not matched to a gene. Germline lookup yields CDR1 LGHDT and CDR2 YNNKEL (reference sequence). This CDR3 is built from 16 residues. The CDR3 nucleotides are TGTGCCAGCAGCCGGTGGGGGGGTACGAACACCGGGGAGCTGTTTTTT. Translating it yields CASSRWGGTNTGELFF.

This clone was found once. V is TRBV5-4 and J is TRBJ2-7, with a tentative D call TRBD2 (5 bases). Germline V gene sequence: CDR1 SGHNT, CDR2 YYREEE (reference sequence). Trimming cost V 2 bases and J 6 bases, with 15 bases left between them. This CDR3 spans 14 amino acids. CDR3 sequence reads: CASSFRQVRGEQYF. The CDR3 nucleotides are TGTGCCAGCAGCTTTCGGCAGGTCCGGGGCGAGCAGTACTTC.

V gene TRBV10-3 combines with J gene TRBJ2-7, with D perhaps TRBD1 (6 bases). Trimming took 10 bases from V and 6 from J, leaving 13 bases between them. The germline V gene encodes CDR1 ENHRY and CDR2 SYGVKD. There are 11 residues in the CDR3. CDR3 region: CATNTGIEQYF. The CDR3 nucleotides read TGTGCCACCAACACAGGGATCGAGCAGTACTTC.

V usage is TRBV2 and J usage is TRBJ1-1, with D possibly being TRBD1 (5 bases). The ends were cut back, 2 bases at V and 6 bases at J, with 10 bases in the middle. Germline values: CDR1 SNHLY, CDR2 FYNNEI. This CDR3 is built from 13 residues. Here the CDR3 reads CASSERRASEAFF. The CDR3 coding sequence is TGTGCCAGCAGTGAACGCAGGGCCTCTGAAGCTTTCTTT.

The gene calls are TRBV9 and TRBJ2-1, with D possibly TRBD1 on 6 matching bases. Deletions cut 0 bases from V and 2 bases from J, with 12 bases between. Per germline, CDR1 SGDLS and CDR2 YYNGEE. The CDR3 has 16 amino acids. The CDR3 is CASSVAQGIPYNEQFF. The CDR3 nucleotides are TGTGCCAGCAGCGTAGCTCAGGGGATTCCCTACAATGAGCAGTTCTTC.

This CDR3 is CASSSPPRDSQETQYF. CDR3 nucleotide sequence: TGTGCCAGCAGTTCGCCCCCCCGGGACTCTCAAGAGACCCAGTACTTC. The J gene is TRBJ2-5, the V gene TRBV6-2 or TRBV6-3, with TRBD2 as a possible D gene (6 bases). The V end lost 4 bases, the J end lost 2 bases, and 17 bases lay between the germline ends. This CDR3 is built from 16 residues. CDR1 and CDR2 from the germline V gene are MNHEY and SVGEGT.

The chain employs TRBV10-3 and TRBJ2-5, with 7 positions matching TRBD2. The CDR3 is 14 amino acids. The V and J ends lost 10 bases and 1 base, in that order; junction bases with no gene match: 9. Germline values: CDR1 ENHRY, CDR2 SYGVKD. The CDR3 coding sequence is TGTGCCACCTGGGGGGGGGTGATCCAAGAGACCCAGTACTTC. It encodes CATWGGVIQETQYF.

CDR3 bases: TGTGCCAGCAGCGGCCGGGACAGCTATTCACCCCTCCACTTT. Translation: CASSGRDSYSPLHF. This chain links TRBV7-9 with TRBJ1-6, with TRBD1 matching 7 bases. This CDR3 comprises 14 residues. The V gene end was trimmed by 5 bases and the J gene end by 8 bases; junction bases not matched to a gene: 6. Germline CDR1 is SEHNR and CDR2 is FQNEAQ (reference sequence).

This clone was detected a few times. The rearrangement joins TRBV10-3 to TRBJ1-1; D may be TRBD1 (6 bases). This CDR3 is 12 amino acids long. Germline assignment: CDR1 ENHRY and CDR2 SYGVKD. Trimming pared 10 bases from V and 0 bases from J, leaving 9 bases between. The CDR3 coding sequence is TGTGCCACCGGACAGATGAACACTGAAGCTTTCTTT. This codes for CATGQMNTEAFF.

The V gene is TRBV5-4, the J gene TRBJ2-2, with 9 bases lining up with TRBD2. The CDR3 runs 16 residues. In germline, CDR1 is SGHNT, CDR2 YYREEE (reference sequence). V trimming: 7 bases; J trimming: 4 bases; junction bases outside the gene matches: 11. CDR3 DNA sequence: TGTGCCAGCCTTACTACAGGCGGGGGGGTCACCGGGGAGCTGTTTTTT. Protein sequence: CASLTTGGGVTGELFF.

V usage is TRBV4-2 and J usage is TRBJ2-5; 13 bases are a match to TRBD2. This CDR3 contains 15 residues. Looked up from germline, CDR1 is LGHNA and CDR2 is YNFKEQ. The V segment lost 1 base and the J segment 7 bases; nucleotides outside the gene matches: 3. The CDR3 here is CASSQGTSGGGTQYF. DNA of the CDR3: TGTGCCAGCAGCCAAGGGACTAGCGGGGGAGGGACCCAGTACTTC.

V gene TRBV5-1 combines with J gene TRBJ2-7; TRBD2 matches 15 bases. The V segment lost 6 bases and the J segment 3 bases; nucleotides outside the gene matches: 7. CDR1 is SGHRS and CDR2 is YFSETQ in the germline V gene. This CDR3 has 16 residues. CDR3 in DNA: TGCGCCAGCACCCGCGGGACTAGCGGGGGGCTCTACGAGCAGTACTTC. Its translation is CASTRGTSGGLYEQYF.

V and J are TRBV19 and TRBJ2-5; 9 nucleotides match TRBD2. The ends lost 6 bases at V and 5 bases at J; junction bases unmatched: 13. CDR1 and CDR2 (germline): LNHDA, SQIVND (reference sequence). The CDR3 spans 16 residues. CDR3 in DNA: TGTGCCAGTAGCAACACAGCGGGGGGACGGAGGGAGACCCAGTACTTC. The encoded protein is CASSNTAGGRRETQYF.

The chain has TRBV29-1 and TRBJ1-2; D call uncertain. This CDR3 has 13 amino acids. The germline V gene has CDR1 SQVTM and CDR2 ANQGSEA. V lost 2 bases and J lost 8, with 15 bases in between. CDR3 coding DNA: TGCAGCGTTGAATTGGGTAGCCGAGGAGGCTACACCTTC. Translating gives CSVELGSRGGYTF.

This chain joins TRBV5-4 and TRBJ1-3, with 7 bases fitting TRBD1. The length of the CDR3 is 14 residues. V trimming: 1 base; J trimming: 2 bases; junction bases outside the gene matches: 0. CDR1 is SGHNT, CDR2 YYREEE, per germline (reference sequence). The CDR3 is CASSLRGPGNTIYF. DNA of the CDR3: TGTGCCAGCAGCTTGAGGGGGCCTGGAAACACCATATATTTT.

The chain combines TRBV5-5 with TRBJ2-4; D is ambiguous. This CDR3 has 16 amino acids. CDR1 and CDR2 (germline): SGHKS, YYEKEE (reference sequence). V was cut by 0 bases and J by 2 bases, with 12 bases left in between. CDR3 DNA sequence: TGTGCCAGCAGCTTGGGGTCGGGTGGCCCCAAAAACATTCAGTACTTC. Protein: CASSLGSGGPKNIQYF.

This clone has at least ten counts. The chain uses TRBV24-1 and TRBJ2-7; D uncertain. CDR3 size: 12 residues. CDR1 and CDR2 (germline): KGHDR, SFDVKD. V lost 5 bases to trimming and J lost 6 bases, with 10 bases between them. The CDR3 DNA is TGTGCCACCAGTGGACAAGTCGGCGAGCAGTACTTC. It is translated as CATSGQVGEQYF.

The chain combines TRBV21-1 with TRBJ2-5; the table assigns TRBD1, which was not confirmed against the DNA. TRBV21-1 has pseudogene status. This CDR3 spans 16 amino acids. The CDR3 nucleotides read TGTGCCAGCAGTGATTTTGCCGGGACAGGGCAAGAGACCCAGTACTTC. Translating gives CASSDFAGTGQETQYF.

The rearrangement links TRBV6-5 to TRBJ2-2; D call uncertain. The CDR3 has 14 residues. Germline CDR1 and CDR2: MNHEY and SVGAGI. Trimming took off 6 bases at V and 1 base at J, with 9 bases between the two ends. In DNA form, the CDR3 reads TGTGCCAGCAGGCCGATACAGAACACCGGGGAGCTGTTTTTT. Protein product: CASRPIQNTGELFF.

The rearrangement joins TRBV18 to TRBJ1-2, with D possibly being TRBD1 (5 bases). CDR1 is KGHSH and CDR2 is LQKENI in the germline V gene. This CDR3 contains 13 residues. The V gene lost 3 bases and the J gene lost 2 bases, with 7 bases spanning the gap. The CDR3 bases are TGTGCCAGCTCACCGGGGCAGAACTATGGCTACACCTTC. It yields the protein CASSPGQNYGYTF.

This chain uses TRBV6-1 with TRBJ2-7; 10 bases line up with TRBD1. The CDR3 length is 14 residues. The germline V gene encodes CDR1 MNHNS and CDR2 SASEGT. Trimming removed 2 bases from V and 6 bases from J; junction bases left unmatched: 4. CDR3 in DNA: TGTGCCAGCAGTGAAAAGGGACAGGGGTTCGAGCAGTACTTC. It encodes CASSEKGQGFEQYF.

DNA of the CDR3: TGTGCCAGCAGTGAAGGAAGCGGGTGGAAACTGTTTTTT. This translates into CASSEGSGWKLFF. The genes are TRBV6-1 and TRBJ1-4; D remains unclear. The CDR3 runs to 13 residues. The V end was cut by 1 base, the J end by 11 bases, with 11 bases between. The V gene's germline CDR1 is MNHNS and CDR2 SASEGT.

For the CDR3, the DNA is TGTGCCAGTAGTATAGATGCGGACAGCCCGGATGGCTACACCTTC. This sequence encodes CASSIDADSPDGYTF. The rearrangement uses TRBV19 and TRBJ1-2; perhaps TRBD1 as D (6 bases). V was cut by 0 bases and J by 6 bases, with 14 bases left in between. Germline V lookup: CDR1 LNHDA, CDR2 SQIVND (reference sequence). CDR3 length: 15 amino acids.

This chain joins TRBV9 and TRBJ2-5; maybe TRBD2 (6 bases). Germline V CDR1 and CDR2: SGDLS, YYNGEE. This CDR3 has 15 amino acids. The ends were cut back, 2 bases at V and 5 bases at J, with 16 bases in the middle. CDR3 coding DNA: TGTGCCAGCAGCGTCGACAGTGGGCGGGGCGAGACCCAGTACTTC. This codes for CASSVDSGRGETQYF.

The rearrangement uses TRBV21-1 and TRBJ1-2; the table's TRBD1 call for D was not verified on the DNA. TRBV21-1 is a pseudogene segment. This CDR3 comprises 17 residues. For the CDR3, the DNA is TGTGCCAGCAGCAAAGACGCCGAGGAGGGGGCAGGCTATGGCTACACCTTC. It encodes CASSKDAEEGAGYGYTF.

This clone has a handful of counts. This rearrangement joins TRBV3-1 (or the pseudogene TRBV3-2) to TRBJ1-6, with D maybe TRBD1 (5 bases). V lost 4 bases and J lost 6, with 16 bases in between. Germline CDR1 reads LGHDT; CDR2 reads YNNKEL (reference sequence). The CDR3 extends over 16 amino acids. The CDR3 nucleotides are TGTGCCAGCAGCCCAAGGGGTGGGCAGCCTAATTCACCCCTCCACTTT. Translation: CASSPRGGQPNSPLHF.

This clone showed up just once. V is TRBV30 and J is TRBJ1-1; 7 positions match TRBD1. The J segment lost 4 bases and the V segment lost 1 base, leaving 6 bases of the junction unmatched. Germline V gene data show CDR1 as GTSNPN and CDR2 as SVGIG (reference sequence). The CDR3 extends over 14 amino acids. The chain's CDR3 is CAWSGGTAGTEAFF. The CDR3 region has the DNA TGTGCCTGGAGTGGAGGGACAGCGGGCACTGAAGCTTTCTTT.